The subject of this entry is one T cell receptor beta chain. In the source study's methods: The assay estimated nucleated cells by amplifying reference gene primers. Some clones are missing from TCRdb's copy, which holds only in-frame ones; the method was immunoSEQ multiplex PCR. D and trimming come from the DNA, and the V and J calls and clone size come from that table. The profile shows about 21,000 clones, 80% to 90% of them singletons. This record comes from a study of blood T cell repertoires in COVID-19. Study in general: Sites in the United States, Italy and Spain provided acute and convalescent COVID-19 samples.

This TCR came from a man between 70 and 80 years old with active COVID-19. The sequenced material came from peripheral blood.

CDR3 coding DNA: TGTGCCAGCAGCCACGGGACATTAACTGAAGCTTTCTTT. It translates to CASSHGTLTEAFF. The chain combines TRBV3-1 (or the pseudogene TRBV3-2) with TRBJ1-1; possible D gene TRBD1, 6 bases. The CDR3 totals 13 residues. The V and J ends lost 3 bases and 5 bases respectively, with 10 bases between them. Per germline, CDR1 LGHDT and CDR2 YNNKEL (reference sequence).